This TCR beta chain was identified during a study of blood T cell repertoires in COVID-19. Study as a whole: Some COVID-19 samples were acute and others convalescent; all came from the United States, Italy and Spain.

Here immunoSEQ multiplex PCR was the method, and the copy in TCRdb shows in-frame clones only, minus some. The table shows roughly 290,000 clones, with 75% to 90% occurring only once. Germline V gene sequence: CDR1 MDHEN, CDR2 SYDVKM. Trimming at V came to 5 bases and at J to 7 bases, leaving 5 bases not matched to a gene. CDR3 length: 13 residues. The source of this sequence is a woman aged 25-40 years who had recovered from COVID-19. The source material was PBMCs or T cells enriched from blood (not recorded which). The rearrangement uses TRBV28 and TRBJ2-1, with 7 bases lining up with TRBD1. The CDR3 spells CASSTTGPNEQFF. CDR3 sequence (DNA): TGTGCCAGCAGTACGACAGGGCCTAATGAGCAGTTCTTC.